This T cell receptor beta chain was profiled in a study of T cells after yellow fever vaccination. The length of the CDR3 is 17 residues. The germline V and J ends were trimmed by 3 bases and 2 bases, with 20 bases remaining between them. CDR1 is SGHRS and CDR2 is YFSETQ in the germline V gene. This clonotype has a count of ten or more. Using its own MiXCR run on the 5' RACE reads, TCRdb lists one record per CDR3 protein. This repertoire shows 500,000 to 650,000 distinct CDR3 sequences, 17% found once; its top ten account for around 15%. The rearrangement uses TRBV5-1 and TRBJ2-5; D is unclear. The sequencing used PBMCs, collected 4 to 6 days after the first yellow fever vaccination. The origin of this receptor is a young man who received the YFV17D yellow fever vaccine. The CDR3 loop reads CASSSALDGLLQETQYF. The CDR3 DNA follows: TGCGCCAGCAGCTCTGCTCTGGACGGGCTCCTTCAAGAGACCCAGTACTTC.